A single sample gave rise to the 24 T cell receptor beta chains below, sequenced in a study of T cell responses to AZD1222 COVID-19 vaccine. The assay was immunoSEQ multiplex PCR, and TCRdb's table has in-frame clones only and misses some. The data show some 180,000 clones, around 94% seen once. The sequencing used peripheral blood, collected 28 days after the second dose of the MenACWY control vaccine. Receptors originate from an adult who received the MenACWY meningococcal vaccine as a control.

This sequence joins TRBV7-2 and TRBJ1-2, with D possibly matching TRBD1 (5 bases). CDR1 is SGHTA and CDR2 is FQGNSA in the germline V gene. Trimming took off 0 bases at V and 7 bases at J, with 21 bases between the two ends. This CDR3 is 17 amino acids long. DNA for the CDR3: TGTGCCAGCAGCTTAGCCACAGCATGGGGGGAAAAGGGTGGCTACACCTTC. It yields the protein CASSLATAWGEKGGYTF.

V usage is TRBV12-3 or TRBV12-4 and J usage is TRBJ2-5; D perhaps matches TRBD1 (7 bases). Trimming removed 5 bases from V and 5 bases from J, with 12 bases in between. CDR3 size: 13 residues. This CDR3 reads CASSLGGQETQYF. The CDR3 DNA reads as TGTGCCAGCAGTCTGGGGGGACAGGAGACCCAGTACTTC.

The rearrangement uses TRBV29-1 and TRBJ2-7, with TRBD1 matching over 9 bases. The CDR3 loop spans 13 amino acids. V shed 7 bases, J shed 2 bases, and the junction held 6 bases outside the gene matches. CDR1 is SQVTM, CDR2 ANQGSEA, per germline. The CDR3 sequence is CSASTGGTYEQYF. CDR3 DNA: TGCAGCGCATCGACAGGGGGGACCTACGAGCAGTACTTC.

This clone was seen once. This chain connects TRBV4-3 to TRBJ2-1; D call uncertain. Between the trimmed V and J ends, which lost 0 bases and 2 bases, there was a span of 5 bases. The CDR3 spans 14 residues. Germline CDR1 reads LGHNA; CDR2 reads YSLEER. The CDR3 region has the DNA TGCGCCAGCAGCCAAGAACACACCTACAATGAGCAGTTCTTC. Encoded protein: CASSQEHTYNEQFF.

The chain joins TRBV30 to TRBJ1-3; the D gene is possibly TRBD1 (6 bases). Germline V gene lookup returns CDR1 GTSNPN and CDR2 SVGIG (reference sequence). V lost 3 bases to trimming and J lost 0 bases, with 15 bases between them. This CDR3 is 16 amino acids long. The CDR3: CAWSYRVSSSGNTIYF. In DNA form, the CDR3 reads TGTGCCTGGAGCTACAGGGTTTCGAGCTCTGGAAACACCATATATTTT.

Relative to its sample, this clone is medium-sized. The chain carries TRBV27 and TRBJ2-1; TRBD1 is a possible D gene (6 bases). Germline lookup yields CDR1 MNHEY and CDR2 SMNVEV (reference sequence). V gave up 3 bases and J gave up 4 bases, with 13 bases separating them. The CDR3 spans 15 residues. The CDR3 spells CASSFKLDRYNEQFF. CDR3 in DNA: TGTGCCAGCAGTTTCAAACTGGACAGATACAATGAGCAGTTCTTC.

This chain connects TRBV5-1 to TRBJ1-6; D possibly corresponds to TRBD1 (5 bases). The CDR3 runs 18 residues. Germline values: CDR1 SGHRS, CDR2 YFSETQ. V gave up 3 bases and J gave up 2 bases, with 18 bases separating them. CDR3 residues: CASSSGTNNWAYNSPLHF. CDR3 nucleotides: TGCGCCAGCAGCTCTGGGACCAACAACTGGGCCTATAATTCACCCCTCCACTTT.

The chain links TRBV28 to TRBJ1-4; maybe TRBD1 (5 bases). Germline values: CDR1 MDHEN, CDR2 SYDVKM. The CDR3 runs to 14 residues. The V and J ends lost 5 bases and 11 bases respectively, with 18 bases between them. CDR3 bases: TGTGCCAGCAGTGTACCGGGGCTTCAGTATAAACTGTTTTTT. Protein: CASSVPGLQYKLFF. Filled out from reference TRBV28 and TRBJ1-4, the complete variable domain reads DVKVTQSSRYLVKRTGEKVFLECVQDMDHENMFWYRQDPGLGLRLIYFSYDVKMKEKGDIPEGYSVSREKKERFSLILESASTNQTSMYLCASSVPGLQYKLFFGSGTQLSVL.

The J gene is TRBJ1-1, the V gene TRBV7-8; D remains ambiguous. Looked up from germline, CDR1 is SGHVS and CDR2 is FQNEAQ. This CDR3 contains 13 residues. Trimming pared 5 bases from V and 2 bases from J, leaving 9 bases between. In DNA, the CDR3 is TGTGCCAGCAGCCTAGGAAAAAACACTGAAGCTTTCTTT. Its translation is CASSLGKNTEAFF.

CDR3 sequence (DNA): TGTGCCAGCAGCTTAGCGCCTAGAGTCACGAGGGACTCCTACGAGCAGTACTTC. It codes for CASSLAPRVTRDSYEQYF. The chain employs TRBV7-9 and TRBJ2-7, with D perhaps matching TRBD2 (5 bases). This CDR3 is built from 18 residues. V lost 0 bases, J lost 0 bases, and 18 bases lay in between. Germline V gives CDR1 SEHNR, CDR2 FQNEAQ (reference sequence). The whole variable domain, remainder taken from reference TRBV7-9 and TRBJ2-7, is DTGVSQNPRHKITKRGQNVTFRCDPISEHNRLYWYRQTLGQGPEFLTYFQNEAQLEKSRLLSDRFSAERPKGSFSTLEIQRTEQGDSAMYLCASSLAPRVTRDSYEQYFGPGTRLTVT.

The rearrangement links TRBV24-1 to TRBJ2-3; perhaps TRBD1 as D (6 bases). Germline loops: CDR1 KGHDR, CDR2 SFDVKD. Trimming took off 4 bases at V and 6 bases at J, with 13 bases between the two ends. This CDR3 is built from 14 residues. CDR3 DNA: TGTGCCACCAGTGACATACAGGGTCTGGATACGCAGTATTTT. Translated, it gives CATSDIQGLDTQYF.

J is TRBJ1-2 and V is TRBV24-1; D perhaps matches TRBD1 (6 bases). V lost 6 bases and J 5 bases, leaving 6 bases between the germline ends. Germline lookup yields CDR1 KGHDR and CDR2 SFDVKD. This CDR3 has 11 amino acids. The CDR3 bases are TGTGCCACCAGTACAGGGTATGGCTACACCTTC. This codes for CATSTGYGYTF.

V is TRBV3-1 (or the pseudogene TRBV3-2) and J is TRBJ2-1, with D possibly TRBD1 on 5 matching bases. This CDR3 spans 12 amino acids. V gave up 5 bases and J gave up 9 bases, with 11 bases separating them. Germline V gene data show CDR1 as LGHDT and CDR2 as YNNKEL (reference sequence). The CDR3 is CASSLTVTEQFF. CDR3 sequence (DNA): TGTGCCAGCAGCTTGACAGTAACTGAGCAGTTCTTC.

This chain uses TRBV7-2 with TRBJ1-5; D may be TRBD1 (6 bases). V dropped 0 bases and J dropped 6 bases, with 9 bases sitting between them. Per the germline V gene, CDR1 is SGHTA and CDR2 is FQGNSA. The CDR3 has 14 residues. DNA for the CDR3: TGTGCCAGCAGCTTAGCTGGGGGCAGTCAGCCCCAGCATTTT. As protein: CASSLAGGSQPQHF.

This rearrangement joins TRBV19 to TRBJ1-2; the D is unclear. Trimming took off 7 bases at V and 2 bases at J, with 5 bases between the two ends. Looked up from germline, CDR1 is LNHDA and CDR2 is SQIVND (reference sequence). The CDR3 sequence is 11 residues long. The CDR3 loop is CASTTNYGYTF. CDR3 DNA: TGTGCCAGTACTACCAACTATGGCTACACCTTC.

The chain carries TRBV27 and TRBJ2-1; tentative D call: TRBD2 (5 bases). Trimming removed 5 bases from V and 0 bases from J, with 14 bases in between. This CDR3 is 16 amino acids long. From germline, CDR1 is MNHEY and CDR2 SMNVEV (reference sequence). CDR3 residues: CASSGRSGSSYNEQFF. CDR3 bases: TGTGCCAGCAGTGGGAGAAGCGGAAGCTCCTACAATGAGCAGTTCTTC.

V is TRBV7-2 and J is TRBJ1-1, with unresolved D. V was trimmed by 5 bases and J by 5 bases, leaving 15 bases between them. The CDR3 has 14 residues. The germline CDR1 and CDR2 sequences are SGHTA and FQGNSA. The CDR3 bases are TGTGCCAGCAGCCCCCGTGGGGTCGGAACTGAAGCTTTCTTT. This sequence encodes CASSPRGVGTEAFF.

This chain links TRBV11-1 with TRBJ2-3; D is uncertain. V lost 3 bases, J lost 2 bases, and 9 bases lay in between. The CDR3 length is 14 residues. Germline V CDR1 and CDR2: SGHAT, FQDESV (reference sequence). CDR3 protein: CASSFRLITDTQYF. The CDR3 coding sequence is TGTGCCAGCAGCTTCCGATTAATCACAGATACGCAGTATTTT.

V is TRBV18 and J is TRBJ2-6; D uncertain. The CDR3 is 15 residues long. The V end was cut by 3 bases, the J end by 1 base, with 7 bases between. The germline gives CDR1 KGHSH, CDR2 LQKENI. CDR3 loop: CASSPTSSGANVLTF. CDR3 bases: TGTGCCAGCTCACCCACAAGTTCTGGGGCCAACGTCCTGACTTTC.

In its sample, this clone was seen a few times. This chain links TRBV5-5 with TRBJ1-1; D uncertain. Trimming stripped 0 bases from V and 4 bases from J, with 13 bases between. The germline gives CDR1 SGHKS, CDR2 YYEKEE (reference sequence). The CDR3 sequence is 15 residues long. The chain's CDR3 is CASSLVLGRATEAFF. As DNA, the CDR3 is TGTGCCAGCAGCTTGGTTTTAGGGCGGGCCACTGAAGCTTTCTTT. Full variable domain (missing parts from reference TRBV5-5 and TRBJ1-1): DAGVTQSPTHLIKTRGQQVTLRCSPISGHKSVSWYQQVLGQGPQFIFQYYEKEERGRGNFPDRFSARQFPNYSSELNVNALLLGDSALYLCASSLVLGRATEAFFGQGTRLTVV.

The chain has TRBV11-1 and TRBJ2-3, with unresolved D. The V gene lost 5 bases and the J gene lost 8 bases, with 20 bases spanning the gap. Germline assignment: CDR1 SGHAT and CDR2 FQDESV (reference sequence). The CDR3 runs to 15 residues. Written as DNA, the CDR3 is TGTGCCAGCAGCGGCAGTGTCGGGTTGTATGGTACGCAGTATTTT. It is translated as CASSGSVGLYGTQYF.

The DNA for the CDR3 is TGTGCCAGCAGCCCCTCACAGGGCTCTGGAAACACCATATATTTT. It is translated as CASSPSQGSGNTIYF. The rearrangement joins TRBV4-2 to TRBJ1-3, with D tentatively TRBD1 (6 bases). V was cut by 4 bases and J by 0 bases, with 10 bases left in between. CDR1 is LGHNA and CDR2 is YNFKEQ in the germline V gene. This CDR3 spans 15 amino acids.

This chain links TRBV13 with TRBJ2-7; 10 nucleotides align to TRBD2. CDR1 is PRHDT, CDR2 FYEKMQ, per germline (reference sequence). V was pared by 3 bases and J by 3 bases, with 11 bases of the junction left unmatched. The length of the CDR3 is 17 residues. The DNA for the CDR3 is TGTGCCAGCAGCTTTTTTCCTAGCGGGAGAGCCTACTACGAGCAGTACTTC. It codes for CASSFFPSGRAYYEQYF. Full variable domain (rest looked up from reference TRBV13 and TRBJ2-7): AAGVIQSPRHLIKEKRETATLKCYPIPRHDTVYWYQQGPGQDPQFLISFYEKMQSDKGSIPDRFSAQQFSDYHSELNMSSLELGDSALYFCASSFFPSGRAYYEQYFGPGTRLTVT.

CDR3 protein: CSVEDLAPNSKHRTYEQYF. DNA for the CDR3: TGCAGCGTTGAAGATTTAGCCCCGAACTCGAAACACCGGACATACGAGCAGTACTTC. This sequence joins TRBV29-1 and TRBJ2-7, with D possibly matching TRBD1 (5 bases). CDR1 is SQVTM and CDR2 is ANQGSEA in the germline V gene. V lost 0 bases and J 4 bases, leaving 28 bases between the germline ends. CDR3 length: 19 residues.